The 22 T cell receptor beta chains below come from one sample, sequenced in a study of T cells after yellow fever vaccination. TCRdb itself ran the 5' RACE reads through MiXCR, one entry per CDR3 protein. The sample has 250,000 to 300,000 distinct CDR3 sequences; under 15% are singletons. The sequencing here drew on CD4+ T cells sorted from PBMCs, taken 45 days after the yellow fever booster vaccination. The receptor source for this set is a man under 40 who received the YFV17D yellow fever vaccine.

This clonotype was recorded a few times. The V and J genes are TRBV7-2 and TRBJ1-5, with D perhaps matching TRBD1 (6 bases). Germline V gene data show CDR1 as SGHTA and CDR2 as FQGNSA. The ends were cut back, 5 bases at V and 3 bases at J, with 11 bases in the middle. This CDR3 has 14 amino acids. The CDR3 nucleotides are TGTGCCAGCAGCATCGGACAGACCAATCAGCCCCAGCATTTT. Residues: CASSIGQTNQPQHF.

The sample holds one count of this clonotype. The chain uses TRBV18 and TRBJ2-1, with 7 positions matching TRBD1. Germline V gives CDR1 KGHSH, CDR2 LQKENI. The V gene end was trimmed by 5 bases and the J gene end by 5 bases; junction bases not matched to a gene: 3. This CDR3 is built from 13 residues. The DNA of the CDR3 is TGTGCCAGCTCAAGGGGGCAGAACAATGAGCAGTTCTTC. Protein sequence: CASSRGQNNEQFF.

This clonotype was observed a handful of times. The chain uses TRBV7-2 and TRBJ2-1; TRBD2 matches 8 bases. The CDR3 has 14 residues. Trimming took 3 bases from V and 8 from J; bases not matched to a gene: 6. Germline CDR1 is SGHTA and CDR2 is FQGNSA. Written as DNA, the CDR3 is TGTGCCAGCAGCTTGGGCAGCGGGAGAGATGAGCAGTTCTTC. It encodes CASSLGSGRDEQFF.

This chain connects TRBV11-2 to TRBJ1-5, with D tentatively TRBD1 (6 bases). CDR1 is SGHAT and CDR2 is FQNNGV in the germline V gene. Trimming removed 2 bases from V and 4 bases from J, with 15 bases in between. This CDR3 contains 16 residues. For the CDR3, the DNA is TGTGCCAGCAGCTTATGGACGGGACAACGTAATCAGCCCCAGCATTTT. This translates into CASSLWTGQRNQPQHF.

The rearrangement links TRBV12-3 or TRBV12-4 to TRBJ2-7; D remains ambiguous. V was shortened by 6 bases and J by 4 bases, with 16 bases between the two germline ends. The CDR3 is made up of 14 amino acids. The CDR3 bases are TGTGCCAGCAGCCGTGGGGTTGTTTTTTACGAGCAGTACTTC. This sequence encodes CASSRGVVFYEQYF.

The chain is built from TRBV11-2 and TRBJ2-1; D ambiguous. V was pared by 1 base and J by 5 bases, with 18 bases between. This CDR3 spans 17 amino acids. The V gene's germline CDR1 is SGHAT and CDR2 FQNNGV. In nucleotides, the CDR3 is TGTGCCAGCAGCTTAGGACCTAACCAAATGGCCAACAATGAGCAGTTCTTC. Protein sequence: CASSLGPNQMANNEQFF. The full variable domain, rest sourced from reference TRBV11-2 and TRBJ2-1, is EAGVAQSPRYKIIEKRQSVAFWCNPISGHATLYWYQQILGQGPKLLIQFQNNGVVDDSQLPKDRFSAERLKGVDSTLKIQPAKLEDSAVYLCASSLGPNQMANNEQFFGPGTRLTVL.

This clonotype was seen a handful of times. Germline is not matched at one junction end, which may reflect a read error. The chain has TRBV6-1 and TRBJ2-1, with 11 nucleotides matching TRBD2. The CDR3 totals 16 residues. Germline V gene data show CDR1 as MNHNS and CDR2 as SASEGT. The CDR3 loop reads CASTEQLAGVRNEQFF. The CDR3 coding sequence is TGTGCCAGCACTGAACAACTAGCGGGAGTAAGAAATGAGCAGTTCTTC.

This clonotype appeared a few times. The V call is TRBV20-1, the J call TRBJ2-1, with TRBD2 matching 9 bases. CDR3 size: 15 residues. With V trimmed by 0 bases and J by 8 bases, 8 bases remained unmatched. The germline V gene has CDR1 DFQATT and CDR2 SNEGSKA (reference sequence). The CDR3 region is CSARDFVSSGDEQFF. In nucleotides, the CDR3 is TGCAGTGCTAGAGATTTTGTCTCTAGCGGGGATGAGCAGTTCTTC.

The chain joins TRBV6-1 to TRBJ2-2; perhaps TRBD2 as D (5 bases). Looked up from germline, CDR1 is MNHNS and CDR2 is SASEGT. CDR3 length equals 15 residues. V lost 0 bases to trimming and J lost 4 bases, with 9 bases between them. The CDR3 spells CASSEARVGTGELFF. Written as DNA, the CDR3 is TGTGCCAGCAGTGAAGCGCGGGTGGGCACCGGGGAGCTGTTTTTT.

This chain links TRBV19 with TRBJ2-7; 8 nucleotides align to TRBD1. Germline V CDR1 and CDR2: LNHDA, SQIVND (reference sequence). The length of the CDR3 is 13 residues. Trimming cost V 3 bases and J 5 bases; bases outside gene matches: 3. For the CDR3, the DNA is TGTGCCAGTAGTATGAAACAGGGGGACGAGCAGTACTTC. Translated, it gives CASSMKQGDEQYF.

This clonotype was counted only a few times. The chain recombines TRBV6-2 or TRBV6-3 with TRBJ1-1, with D possibly TRBD1 on 6 matching bases. Germline V gene sequence: CDR1 MNHEY, CDR2 SVGEGT. The CDR3 is made up of 18 amino acids. Between the trimmed V and J ends, which lost 2 bases and 4 bases, there was a span of 23 bases. The CDR3 here is CASSYDGGSRGQGTEAFF. CDR3 sequence (DNA): TGTGCCAGCAGTTACGACGGCGGGTCCAGGGGACAAGGCACTGAAGCTTTCTTT.

This clonotype came up a few times. The chain joins TRBV12-3 or TRBV12-4 to TRBJ1-1, with D unclear. V lost 5 bases, J lost 3 bases, and 10 bases lay in between. The CDR3 runs 13 residues. For the CDR3, the DNA is TGTGCCAGCAGTCCTGGGGTGGACACTGAAGCTTTCTTT. Translation: CASSPGVDTEAFF.

This clonotype has only a few counts. V usage is TRBV7-2 and J usage is TRBJ2-3, with unresolved D. V was pared by 7 bases and J by 4 bases, with 9 bases between. The V gene's germline CDR1 is SGHTA and CDR2 FQGNSA. The CDR3 is 12 residues long. For the CDR3, the DNA is TGTGCCAGCACCCTTTCTGCAGATACGCAGTATTTT. As protein: CASTLSADTQYF.

In this sample, this clonotype turned up a few times. The chain carries TRBV7-9 and TRBJ2-7, with a tentative D call TRBD2 (5 bases). Looked up from germline, CDR1 is SEHNR and CDR2 is FQNEAQ (reference sequence). V was shortened by 2 bases and J by 8 bases, with 10 bases between the two germline ends. CDR3 size: 12 residues. CDR3 bases: TGTGCCAGCAGCTTAAGTGACGGGAAGCAGTACTTC. Its translation is CASSLSDGKQYF.

This clonotype was observed many times. This sequence joins TRBV10-3 and TRBJ2-1, with no clear D. Germline V gene sequence: CDR1 ENHRY, CDR2 SYGVKD. The CDR3 loop spans 13 amino acids. The V gene lost 1 base and the J gene lost 6 bases, with 7 bases spanning the gap. The DNA of the CDR3 is TGTGCCATCAGTGAGTATATCCTCAATGAGCAGTTCTTC. Residues: CAISEYILNEQFF.

This clonotype was detected ten times or more. The chain couples TRBV6-6 to TRBJ2-5, with D perhaps matching TRBD1 or TRBD2 (6 bases each). The germline CDR1 and CDR2 sequences are MNHNY and SVGAGI (reference sequence). The V end was cut by 5 bases, the J end by 6 bases, with 13 bases between. CDR3 size: 13 residues. Here the CDR3 DNA reads TGTGCCAGCAGTCCTACAGGGAGGAAGACCCAGTACTTC. This codes for CASSPTGRKTQYF.

This clonotype was seen a few times. This rearrangement joins TRBV20-1 to TRBJ2-2; 9 nucleotides match TRBD2. Germline CDR1 DFQATT, CDR2 SNEGSKA (reference sequence). This CDR3 is built from 14 residues. Unmatched junction bases numbered 2, after V lost 3 bases and J lost 3 bases. The CDR3: CSASSGSHTGELFF. The DNA of the CDR3 is TGCAGTGCTAGTAGCGGGAGTCACACCGGGGAGCTGTTTTTT.

The genes are TRBV20-1 and TRBJ2-6; D is unclear. Per the germline V gene, CDR1 is DFQATT and CDR2 is SNEGSKA (reference sequence). The CDR3 extends over 15 amino acids. V was clipped by 0 bases and J by 0 bases, with 6 bases between them. The CDR3 region is CSARDLLSGANVLTF. CDR3 nucleotides: TGCAGTGCTAGAGATCTGCTCTCTGGGGCCAACGTCCTGACTTTC.

This clonotype was found a few times. The chain joins TRBV3-1 to TRBJ2-2; no firm D call. The V end lost 2 bases, the J end lost 7 bases, and 14 bases lay between the germline ends. Germline CDR1 and CDR2: LGHDT and YNNKEL (reference sequence). This CDR3 is built from 15 residues. CDR3 coding DNA: TGTGCCAGCAGCCAAAGGGCCCCAGACCGCGGGGAGCTGTTTTTT. This gives the protein CASSQRAPDRGELFF.

This clonotype was detected only a few times. A read error may produce the germline difference seen at one junction end. The CDR3 here is CASSNSPRYEQYF. In DNA, the CDR3 is TGTGCCAGCAGTAACTCCCCCCGCTACGAGCAGTACTTC. The chain combines TRBV6-5 with TRBJ2-7; unclear D gene. In germline, CDR1 is MNHEY, CDR2 SVGAGI. The CDR3 extends over 13 amino acids.

This clonotype has just a few counts. The J gene is TRBJ2-7, the V gene TRBV5-1; 11 positions agree with TRBD2. The CDR3 has 16 residues. From germline, CDR1 is SGHRS and CDR2 YFSETQ. After removal of 0 bases from V and 0 bases from J, the junction contained 2 bases not matched to a gene. The chain's CDR3 is CASSLELAGASYEQYF. CDR3 nucleotide sequence: TGCGCCAGCAGCTTGGAACTAGCGGGAGCCTCCTACGAGCAGTACTTC. Filled out from reference TRBV5-1 and TRBJ2-7, the complete variable domain reads KAGVTQTPRYLIKTRGQQVTLSCSPISGHRSVSWYQQTPGQGLQFLFEYFSETQRNKGNFPGRFSGRQFSNSRSEMNVSTLELGDSALYLCASSLELAGASYEQYFGPGTRLTVT.

This rearrangement joins TRBV7-2 to TRBJ2-3, with 10 bases aligning to TRBD2. The CDR3 consists of 18 residues. From germline, CDR1 is SGHTA and CDR2 FQGNSA. The V gene end was trimmed by 0 bases and the J gene end by 2 bases; junction bases not matched to a gene: 8. The CDR3 DNA reads TGTGCCAGCAGCTTAGCTCGACTAGCGGGTTTGACCACAGATACGCAGTATTTT. This sequence encodes CASSLARLAGLTTDTQYF. Supplemented by reference TRBV7-2 and TRBJ2-3, the full variable domain reads GAGVSQSPSNKVTEKGKDVELRCDPISGHTALYWYRQSLGQGLEFLIYFQGNSAPDKSGLPSDRFSAERTGGSVSTLTIQRTQQEDSAVYLCASSLARLAGLTTDTQYFGPGTRLTVL.